This T cell receptor (beta chain) emerged from a study of blood T cell repertoires in COVID-19. Overall study: Samples representing acute and convalescent COVID-19 were sourced from the United States, Italy and Spain. From T cells, B-cell-depleted T cells, or PBMCs came the material, which was cDNA or gDNA.

This CDR3 contains 15 residues. V gave up 4 bases and J gave up 5 bases; unmatched junction bases: 5. Germline-derived CDR1 and CDR2 are LGHDT and YNNKEL (reference sequence). Libraries were prepared by immunoSEQ multiplex PCR; TCRdb keeps only in-frame clonotypes and omits some of them. Among 70,000 or so clones listed, roughly four fifths were seen once. Material for sequencing was peripheral blood. This clonotype originated in a man in his 60s with COVID-19, enrolled during active disease. V is TRBV3-1 (or the pseudogene TRBV3-2) and J is TRBJ2-1, with 10 positions matching TRBD2. The chain's CDR3 is CASSPSGGAHNEQFF. CDR3 nucleotide sequence: TGTGCCAGCAGCCCCAGCGGGGGGGCCCACAATGAGCAGTTCTTC.